Following are 14 T cell receptor beta chains from one sample sequenced in a study of blood T cell repertoires in COVID-19. TCRdb keeps only in-frame clones here, not all; method: immunoSEQ multiplex PCR. The sample shows about 200,000 clones, roughly 80% of them seen only once. The material sequenced was peripheral blood. The receptors here all came from an older woman with COVID-19, enrolled during active disease.

V is TRBV5-4 and J is TRBJ2-1; 11 positions agree with TRBD2. There are 15 residues in the CDR3. Looked up from germline, CDR1 is SGHNT and CDR2 is YYREEE (reference sequence). V was clipped by 1 base and J by 7 bases; unmatched bases: 4. CDR3 amino acids: CASSLIAGGFNEQFF. DNA of the CDR3: TGTGCCAGCAGCTTGATAGCGGGAGGGTTTAATGAGCAGTTCTTC.

This sequence joins TRBV12-3 or TRBV12-4 and TRBJ2-3; tentatively, D is TRBD1 (5 bases). The CDR3 is 13 residues long. Trimming cost V 3 bases and J 2 bases, with 6 bases left between them. DNA for the CDR3: TGTGCCAGCAGTTTGGACACCACAGATACGCAGTATTTT. Translating it yields CASSLDTTDTQYF.

This chain uses TRBV6-1 with TRBJ2-1; maybe TRBD2 (5 bases). The CDR3 totals 12 residues. Germline V CDR1 and CDR2: MNHNS, SASEGT. The germline V and J ends were trimmed by 2 bases and 11 bases, with 10 bases remaining between them. The CDR3 DNA follows: TGTGCCAGCAGTGAAAATTCGGGAAAGCAGTTCTTC. Residues: CASSENSGKQFF.

J is TRBJ2-1 and V is TRBV9, with a possible D match to TRBD2 (6 bases). The CDR3 totals 14 residues. V was cut by 3 bases and J by 7 bases, with 14 bases left in between. Germline CDR1 SGDLS, CDR2 YYNGEE. The CDR3 DNA reads as TGTGCCAGCAGCGCGGAGCTAGCGAAGAATGAGCAGTTCTTC. It yields the protein CASSAELAKNEQFF.

As DNA, the CDR3 is TGTGCCAGCACCCGGGGAGGACGCCCCTACGAGCAGTACTTC. Its translation: CASTRGGRPYEQYF. This chain uses TRBV6-5 with TRBJ2-7; D is perhaps TRBD2 (6 bases). Germline-derived CDR1 and CDR2 are MNHEY and SVGAGI. The ends were cut back, 7 bases at V and 2 bases at J, with 15 bases in the middle. This CDR3 contains 14 residues.

The rearrangement joins TRBV4-2 to TRBJ2-3, with a tentative D call TRBD2 (6 bases). Germline lookup yields CDR1 LGHNA and CDR2 YNFKEQ. This CDR3 is 16 amino acids long. Trimming took off 4 bases at V and 4 bases at J, with 18 bases between the two ends. Here the CDR3 DNA reads TGTGCCAGCAGCCTCCAGGAGGGCTCTACCCCAGATACGCAGTATTTT. This gives the protein CASSLQEGSTPDTQYF.

V is TRBV7-8 and J is TRBJ2-2; tentative D call: TRBD2 (5 bases). V lost 4 bases, J lost 1 base, and 10 bases lay in between. Per germline, CDR1 SGHVS and CDR2 FQNEAQ. This CDR3 contains 15 residues. CDR3 sequence: CASSSRRGNTGELFF. CDR3 sequence (DNA): TGTGCCAGCAGCTCGCGCCGGGGGAACACCGGGGAGCTGTTTTTT.

The V and J genes are TRBV19 and TRBJ2-7; TRBD1 agrees at 9 bases. V shed 7 bases and J 6 bases; nucleotides not matched to a gene: 10. This CDR3 region has 14 residues. Germline CDR1 LNHDA, CDR2 SQIVND (reference sequence). CDR3 residues: CASNPGGQGFEQYF. CDR3 DNA: TGTGCCAGTAACCCAGGGGGACAGGGCTTCGAGCAGTACTTC. The variable domain in full, with the rest retrieved from reference TRBV19 and TRBJ2-7, is DGGITQSPKYLFRKEGQNVTLSCEQNLNHDAMYWYRQDPGQGLRLIYYSQIVNDFQKGDIAEGYSVSREKKESFPLTVTSAQKNPTAFYLCASNPGGQGFEQYFGPGTRLTVT.

This clone was recorded only once. V gene TRBV4-3 combines with J gene TRBJ2-5, with a weak D call TRBD2 (6 bases). V lost 3 bases to trimming and J lost 0 bases, with 14 bases between them. This CDR3 comprises 16 residues. Germline loops: CDR1 LGHNA, CDR2 YSLEER. CDR3 in DNA: TGCGCCAGCAGCCACCTAGCCGGGAGAAACCAAGAGACCCAGTACTTC. Translating it yields CASSHLAGRNQETQYF.

Only one count was recorded for this clone. J is TRBJ2-1 and V is TRBV28; 10 bases are shared with TRBD2. CDR3 length equals 16 residues. After removal of 5 bases from V and 2 bases from J, the junction contained 6 bases not matched to a gene. The germline gives CDR1 MDHEN, CDR2 SYDVKM. DNA of the CDR3: TGTGCCAGCAGTCCGACTAGCGGGTCCCCCTACAATGAGCAGTTCTTC. This codes for CASSPTSGSPYNEQFF.

The chain links TRBV19 to TRBJ2-2, with D uncertain. V lost 5 bases, J lost 5 bases, and 9 bases lay in between. Germline assignment: CDR1 LNHDA and CDR2 SQIVND (reference sequence). This CDR3 is 13 amino acids long. The CDR3 DNA is TGTGCCAGTAGTTCATCAGGTACCGGGGAGCTGTTTTTT. Encoded protein: CASSSSGTGELFF.

The chain combines TRBV9 with TRBJ2-3; 8 positions agree with TRBD2. The CDR3 covers 16 residues. CDR1 and CDR2 from the germline V gene are SGDLS and YYNGEE. Unmatched junction bases numbered 10, after V lost 4 bases and J lost 3 bases. CDR3 in DNA: TGTGCCAGCAGCACGTCCGGGACTAGAGTTACAGATACGCAGTATTTT. This sequence encodes CASSTSGTRVTDTQYF.

This chain links TRBV5-6 with TRBJ2-1; 8 bases map to TRBD2. The CDR3 covers 16 residues. Trimming cost V 0 bases and J 6 bases; bases outside gene matches: 8. In germline, CDR1 is SGHDT, CDR2 YYEEEE. The CDR3 DNA reads as TGTGCCAGCAGCTTGGCCGGGACTAGGGTCCTCAATGAGCAGTTCTTC. It is translated as CASSLAGTRVLNEQFF.

The chain has TRBV29-1 and TRBJ1-3; TRBD1 aligns across 8 bases. The germline CDR1 and CDR2 sequences are SQVTM and ANQGSEA. This CDR3 has 17 residues. V shed 5 bases and J 4 bases; nucleotides not matched to a gene: 16. The CDR3 DNA follows: TGCAGCGTTAAGTGGGCCCAGGGGGCTGTATCCGGAAACACCATATATTTT. This translates into CSVKWAQGAVSGNTIYF.